These 5 T cell receptor beta chains were sequenced from one sample in a study of CD8 T cells in ankylosing spondylitis. TCRdb re-called the 5' RACE reads through MiXCR, storing one row per CDR3 protein. The table has 250,000 to 350,000 distinct CDR3 sequences, about 20% seen once. The source material was blood, either unsorted or a sorted T cell fraction (not recorded which). These receptors were taken from a male donor with ankylosing spondylitis or in good health (not recorded which).

This clonotype was seen a few times. This chain uses TRBV6-2 or TRBV6-3 with TRBJ2-1; TRBD2 aligns across 9 bases. This CDR3 region has 15 residues. The V and J ends lost 2 bases and 6 bases, in that order; junction bases with no gene match: 5. From germline, CDR1 is MNHEY and CDR2 SVGEGT. CDR3 DNA sequence: TGTGCCAGCAGTTACCGACTAGCGGCACGCAATGAGCAGTTCTTC. Protein: CASSYRLAARNEQFF.

The sample holds one count of this clonotype. The chain couples TRBV11-1 to TRBJ2-2; unclear D gene. Germline V gives CDR1 SGHAT, CDR2 FQDESV (reference sequence). Trimming stripped 2 bases from V and 4 bases from J, with 8 bases between. This CDR3 spans 14 amino acids. The CDR3, as DNA: TGTGCCAGCAGCTTATTCAGGAGCACCGGGGAGCTGTTTTTT. Its protein product is CASSLFRSTGELFF.

CDR3 in DNA: TGTGCCAGCAGCTTTGGAGGGATGAGGACCAAAAACATTCAGTACTTC. Amino acids: CASSFGGMRTKNIQYF. This sequence joins TRBV12-3 or TRBV12-4 and TRBJ2-4; tentative D call: TRBD2 (6 bases). Trimming shortened V by 6 bases and J by 2 bases, and 17 bases separated the two germline ends. This CDR3 comprises 16 residues.

This clonotype was observed a few times. The V and J genes are TRBV20-1 and TRBJ1-1, with TRBD1 as a possible D gene (5 bases). CDR1 is DFQATT, CDR2 SNEGSKA, per germline (reference sequence). This CDR3 has 12 amino acids. The V and J ends lost 2 bases and 5 bases respectively, with 9 bases between them. This chain's CDR3 is CSARLRGTEAFF. The CDR3 DNA reads TGCAGTGCTAGATTAAGGGGAACTGAAGCTTTCTTT.

This clonotype was counted a few times. This sequence joins TRBV24-1 and TRBJ2-1; 10 nucleotides agree with TRBD2. Germline V gene data show CDR1 as KGHDR and CDR2 as SFDVKD. CDR3 length equals 15 residues. V shed 6 bases and J 4 bases; nucleotides not matched to a gene: 5. This CDR3 reads CATSPGTSVYNEQFF. Written as DNA, the CDR3 is TGTGCCACCAGTCCCGGGACTAGCGTATACAATGAGCAGTTCTTC.